This is a list of T cell receptor beta chains from one sample in a study of control samples from healthy donors and cancer patients. Clones were sequenced by immunoSEQ multiplex PCR, and TCRdb holds only the in-frame ones, with some missing. The sample records 150,000 or so clones, about 91% being singletons. Sequences were obtained from blood. The receptors were gathered from a woman aged 30 to 39 in good health. Each CDR3 is given with its conserved first and last residue. Fields, in order: CDR3 DNA, CDR3 protein, D gene, V gene, J gene, clone size. The D gene is left open where the match is weak. The size field is filled for only some rows; it gives once, few, many or a size class.

DNA: TGTGCCAGCAGTGATTGGTACACCAAATCACCCCTCCACTTT
CDR3: CASSDWYTKSPLHF
D: .
V: TRBV6-1
J: TRBJ1-6
size: .

DNA: TGTGCCAGCAGCTTAGAGGATGCAGATACGCAGTATTTT
CDR3: CASSLEDADTQYF
D: .
V: TRBV11-2
J: TRBJ2-3
size: .

DNA: TGTGCCAGCAGCGACGGGAACAGCTACGAGCAGTACTTC
CDR3: CASSDGNSYEQYF
D: .
V: TRBV3-1/TRBV3-2
J: TRBJ2-7
size: .

DNA: TGTGCCAGCAGTTACGACAGGGTGAACTATGGCTACACCTTC
CDR3: CASSYDRVNYGYTF
D: TRBD1
V: TRBV6-6
J: TRBJ1-2
size: .

DNA: TGTGCCAGCAGCCCCGTGGGTGACACTGAAGCTTTCTTT
CDR3: CASSPVGDTEAFF
D: .
V: TRBV7-9
J: TRBJ1-1
size: .

DNA: TGCAGCGTCGGGGGAGGGAGCTCCTACGAGCAGTACTTC
CDR3: CSVGGGSSYEQYF
D: TRBD2
V: TRBV29-1
J: TRBJ2-7
size: once

DNA: TGTGCCAGCTCCTGGGGGTCTGAGACAGATACGCAGTATTTT
CDR3: CASSWGSETDTQYF
D: .
V: TRBV6-6
J: TRBJ2-3
size: .

DNA: TGTGCCAGCAGCCTGGGGACGGAGTCTTACAATGAGCAGTTCTTC
CDR3: CASSLGTESYNEQFF
D: .
V: TRBV6-5
J: TRBJ2-1
size: .

DNA: TGTGCCAGCAGCAGCGGGGTGGGGGAGCTGTTTTTT
CDR3: CASSSGVGELFF
D: TRBD2
V: TRBV12-3/TRBV12-4
J: TRBJ2-2
size: .

DNA: TGTGCCAGCAGCCAAGATTTGGGGCCTCGGGGCTACACCTTC
CDR3: CASSQDLGPRGYTF
D: .
V: TRBV3-1/TRBV3-2
J: TRBJ1-2
size: .

DNA: TGCGCCAGCAGCTTGGATTGGGGAAGCGGCACCGGGGAGCTGTTTTTT
CDR3: CASSLDWGSGTGELFF
D: .
V: TRBV5-1
J: TRBJ2-2
size: .

DNA: TGTGCCAGCAGCCTTACGGGACAGGCGTACAATGAGCAGTTCTTC
CDR3: CASSLTGQAYNEQFF
D: TRBD1
V: TRBV6-5
J: TRBJ2-1
size: .

DNA: TGTGCCAGCAGCAACGACAGGGAGGCCTATAATTCACCCCTCCACTTT
CDR3: CASSNDREAYNSPLHF
D: .
V: TRBV21-1
J: TRBJ1-6
size: .

DNA: TGTGCCAGCTCAACGGGGCGGAGCGAGCAGTACTTC
CDR3: CASSTGRSEQYF
D: .
V: TRBV18
J: TRBJ2-7
size: .

DNA: TGTGCCAGCAGTTTGGTCCGGTTTACAGGGGGTAACACCATATATTTT
CDR3: CASSLVRFTGGNTIYF
D: TRBD1
V: TRBV28
J: TRBJ1-3
size: .

DNA: TGTGCCAGCACGTCTCAGATGTTTGGCTACACCTTC
CDR3: CASTSQMFGYTF
D: .
V: TRBV6-5
J: TRBJ1-2
size: .

DNA: TGTGCCAGCAGGGACAGGTCTAATCAGCCCCAGCATTTT
CDR3: CASRDRSNQPQHF
D: TRBD1
V: TRBV28
J: TRBJ1-5
size: .

DNA: TGTGCCAGCAGGCTACTAGGGGGACCTGAAGCTTTCTTT
CDR3: CASRLLGGPEAFF
D: .
V: TRBV13
J: TRBJ1-1
size: .

DNA: TGTGCCACCAGCAGAGAGTACAGGGGGCTCGATCAGCCCCAGCATTTT
CDR3: CATSREYRGLDQPQHF
D: TRBD1
V: TRBV15
J: TRBJ1-5
size: .

DNA: TGTGCCAGCAGTGAAAGTCCTGCGAACACCGGGGAGCTGTTTTTT
CDR3: CASSESPANTGELFF
D: .
V: TRBV6-4
J: TRBJ2-2
size: .

DNA: TGTGCCAGCAGCTTCGGGACAGCCTCCTACGAGCAGTACTTC
CDR3: CASSFGTASYEQYF
D: TRBD1
V: TRBV7-2
J: TRBJ2-7
size: .

DNA: TGTGCCAGCAGCTTGAAGGGACAACCACAAGAGACCCAGTACTTC
CDR3: CASSLKGQPQETQYF
D: .
V: TRBV7-9
J: TRBJ2-5
size: .

DNA: TGTGCTACAGGGCGACCTAGCACAGATACGCAGTATTTT
CDR3: CATGRPSTDTQYF
D: .
V: TRBV12-3/TRBV12-4
J: TRBJ2-3
size: .

DNA: TGTGCCAGCAGCCCCTCGGAGGGGTTGGCTGGGGCCAACGTCCTGACTTTC
CDR3: CASSPSEGLAGANVLTF
D: .
V: TRBV7-8
J: TRBJ2-6
size: .